The clone carrying this T cell receptor beta chain appeared once. Germline values: CDR1 SQVTM, CDR2 ANQGSEA. Unmatched junction bases numbered 3, after V lost 6 bases and J lost 8 bases. The CDR3 runs to 12 residues. The sample is drawn from a study of blood T cell repertoires in COVID-19. As for the study in general: From the United States, Italy and Spain came samples of acute and convalescent COVID-19.

In the original analysis: Cell counts per sample came from amplifying reference gene primers. The protocol was immunoSEQ multiplex PCR, while the TCRdb copy is restricted to in-frame clones and leaves out a portion. Clone size and the V and J calls come from that table; the DNA yielded D and trimming. The table includes about 140,000 clones, roughly 80% detected once. The rearrangement links TRBV29-1 to TRBJ1-4; 10 bases line up with TRBD1. The sample taken for sequencing was peripheral blood. The clonotype was recovered from a woman in her fifties or sixties with active or convalescent COVID-19. The CDR3 loop is CSVGDRGEKLFF. As DNA, the CDR3 is TGCAGCGTCGGGGACAGGGGAGAAAAACTGTTTTTT.